The rows below give T cell receptor beta chains drawn from one sample of a study of early T cells in non-severe SARS-CoV-2 infection. A single record per CDR3 protein comes from TCRdb applying MiXCR to the 5' RACE reads. The data hold approximately 39,000 distinct CDR3 sequences, with roughly 9.9% observed a single time. The sample consisted of whole blood. The receptors stem from an adult who was a healthcare worker with PCR-confirmed SARS-CoV-2 infection or an uninfected control (not recorded which). Each CDR3 is given with its conserved first and last residue. The order of the fields is CDR3 length, J gene, clone size, V gene, D gene, CDR3 protein, CDR3 DNA. D genes are given only for firm matches. Expanded clones get a size class; other rows say once, few or many, or leave the size out.

15 TRBJ1-1 few TRBV9 TRBD1 CASSVETGTFSEAFF TGTGCCAGCAGCGTAGAGACAGGGACCTTTTCTGAAGCTTTCTTT
14 TRBJ2-3 . TRBV12-3/TRBV12-4 TRBD2 CASSLSGGVDTQYF TGTGCCAGCAGCCTCAGCGGGGGGGTTGATACGCAGTATTTT
15 TRBJ2-5 . TRBV7-8 . CASSPRDTGGETQYF TGTGCCAGCTCCCCCAGGGACACGGGGGGCGAGACCCAGTACTTC
14 TRBJ1-4 . TRBV6-6 . CASSPGQIREKLFF TGTGCCAGCAGCCCAGGACAGATACGTGAAAAACTGTTTTTT
13 TRBJ2-2 many TRBV29-1 . CSAGTPNTGELFF TGCAGCGCCGGGACACCGAACACCGGGGAGCTGTTTTTT
14 TRBJ2-3 few TRBV7-9 . CASGPLTSTDTQYF TGTGCCAGCGGCCCCTTAACTAGCACAGATACGCAGTATTTT
13 TRBJ1-2 many TRBV12-3/TRBV12-4 TRBD1 CASRGGTAYGYTF TGTGCCAGCAGGGGGGGGACAGCCTATGGCTACACCTTC
21 TRBJ1-1 medium-sized TRBV20-1 . CSARLLRAFTQQGRLNTEAFF TGCAGTGCTAGACTCCTGAGGGCTTTCACACAACAGGGTCGGCTGAACACTGAAGCTTTCTTT
12 TRBJ2-7 few TRBV12-3/TRBV12-4 . CASSLVFYEQYF TGTGCCAGCAGTTTAGTTTTCTACGAGCAGTACTTC
16 TRBJ2-2 many TRBV3-1 . CASSQGAGANTGELFF TGTGCCAGCAGCCAAGGGGCAGGAGCGAACACCGGGGAGCTGTTTTTT
14 TRBJ2-1 many TRBV7-2 . CASSRQFSYNEQFF TGTGCCAGCAGCAGGCAATTCTCCTACAATGAGCAGTTCTTC
14 TRBJ1-2 many TRBV7-9 . CASSFPFGFDGYTF TGTGCCAGCAGCTTTCCGTTTGGCTTCGATGGCTACACCTTC
14 TRBJ2-3 many TRBV7-7 TRBD1 CASSLDRGTDTQYF TGTGCCAGCAGCTTAGACAGGGGGACAGATACGCAGTATTTT
15 TRBJ2-7 . TRBV20-1 . CSARDLGGASYEQYF TGCAGTGCTAGAGATCTGGGCGGGGCATCCTACGAGCAGTACTTC
13 TRBJ1-1 many TRBV6-6 . CASSYSENTEAFF TGTGCCAGCAGTTACTCGGAGAACACTGAAGCTTTCTTT
15 TRBJ1-1 many TRBV27 . CASSLSKGMNTEAFF TGTGCCAGCAGTTTATCGAAGGGGATGAACACTGAAGCTTTCTTT
13 TRBJ2-5 many TRBV11-3 TRBD1 CASSEAGGETQYF TGTGCCAGCAGCGAGGCAGGGGGAGAGACCCAGTACTTC
17 TRBJ2-3 . TRBV4-3 . CASSQGASGARGDTQYF TGCGCCAGCAGCCAAGGTGCGTCGGGGGCCCGGGGAGATACGCAGTATTTT
13 TRBJ2-2 many TRBV3-2 . CPHGTGGTGELFF TGCCCCCACGGGACAGGGGGCACCGGGGAGCTGTTTTTT
13 TRBJ2-3 many TRBV29-1 . CSVGVTSTDTQYF TGCAGCGTCGGGGTGACTAGCACAGATACGCAGTATTTT
15 TRBJ1-5 medium-sized TRBV20-1 . CSATTTGISNQPQHF TGCAGTGCTACGACTACGGGTATAAGCAATCAGCCCCAGCATTTT
13 TRBJ1-5 . TRBV13 . CASTREGRQPQHF TGTGCCAGCACGAGGGAGGGGAGGCAGCCCCAGCATTTT
13 TRBJ1-5 many TRBV10-3 TRBD1 CAIRGQSNQPQHF TGTGCCATCCGGGGACAGAGCAATCAGCCCCAGCATTTT
13 TRBJ2-1 few TRBV19 . CASTGLTYNEQFF TGTGCCAGTACGGGCCTTACCTACAATGAGCAGTTCTTC
12 TRBJ2-1 . TRBV12-3/TRBV12-4 . CASSGPNNEQFF TGTGCCAGCAGCGGACCTAACAATGAGCAGTTCTTC